This entry features one TCR beta chain sequence. Original processing notes: Amplifying reference gene primers gave estimates of nucleated cell counts. Sequencing was performed with immunoSEQ multiplex PCR; in TCRdb, only in-frame clones are kept and a portion is missing. The V and J calls and the clone size are those of that table, but D and trimming were determined from the DNA. Of roughly 110,000 clones in the sample, about 89% are singletons; the top ten hold more than 4.5%. This entry belongs to a study of blood T cell repertoires in COVID-19. J gave up 5 bases and V 5 bases, and 8 bases lay outside the gene matches. The germline CDR1 and CDR2 sequences are MNHEY and SMNVEV (reference sequence). The CDR3 contains 14 residues.

This clonotype was sampled from a man aged 40-50 years with active or convalescent COVID-19. The J gene is TRBJ2-5, the V gene TRBV27; 7 nucleotides align to TRBD1. The sequencing sample was made of peripheral blood. CDR3 nucleotide sequence: TGTGCCAGCAGTGAAAACAGGGGCGGGGAGACCCAGTACTTC. This sequence encodes CASSENRGGETQYF.